This TCR beta chain was retrieved from a study of shared clonotypes between healthy human individuals (dated by TCRdb to the early 2020s). Some background on the complete study: A couple of women and a few men aged 18 to 49 years were included in the cohort. Between about 0.8 and 9 billion PBMCs per donor were obtained by leukapheresis. Per donor, three plates each were used for CD4 naive and CD4 memory, two for CD8 naive, and one for CD8 memory. To increase sequencing depth and limit assay-specific biases, different laboratories used diverse techniques to prepare libraries and sequence TCR repertoires. Blood TCR repertoires of 5 or 6 healthy adults were deeply sequenced to estimate repertoire size and the extent of clonotype sharing between individuals. What the authors observed across the whole study: Pairwise subsampling indicated that sequencing depth was expected to affect the degree of clonotype sharing among donors. Sampling was restricted to blood, and TCR repertoires in tissue are likely to differ from TCR repertoires in blood. Naive subsets generally had larger estimated clonotype richness than memory subsets. When a handful of donors were compared, the shared fraction of clonotypes was roughly 4.8% for naive CD4, 3.5% for naive CD8, more than 2% for memory CD4, and 0.35% to 0.4% for memory CD8. Incomplete sequencing was indicated by rarefaction of sorted-subset datasets, despite the large sequencing depth. Because the study included a small number of donors, the genetic and exposure-history diversity represented was limited. Clonotypes shared by all four sorted-subset donors showed higher generation probabilities than non-shared clonotypes.

TCR CDR3 regions were amplified from genomic DNA by multiplex PCR using the deep immunoSEQ assay. Extracted genomic DNA from each cell subset was spread evenly across all wells of several immunoSEQ 96-well plates, with each plate serving as a replicate. For sorted subsets, around 200 ng genomic DNA, equal to some 30,000 T cell genomes, was loaded into each replicate PCR. The purified libraries were quantified using a Qubit 3.0 fluorometer, sized with a Bioanalyzer 2100, and then quantified again using the KAPA Library Quantification kit. Every immunoSEQ 96-well plate was sequenced on a dedicated single-read 150-cycle Illumina NextSeq 550 flow cell. The paper's data handling went like this. Because the immunoSEQ output included only junctional sequences and no quality scores, the filtering could not be the same as the filtering used for full-length reads. Sequences were annotated with PyIR, a Python wrapper for IgBLAST v1.9, and V/J genes and CDR3 were assigned using IMGT germline references. Reads were removed for weak V/J assignments (E-value above 1e-6), missing CDR3, stop codons, out-of-frame junctions, or ambiguous translated residues. V3J clonotypes were defined by identical inferred V gene, J gene, and CDR3 amino acid sequence. Percentage overlap between repertoires was computed as shared unique clonotypes divided by the size of the smaller repertoire. Richness of each repertoire was evaluated using RTK rarefaction, the Chao1 estimator, and Recon v2.1 estimates of unobserved clonotypes. Generation probabilities for all TCRbeta clonotypes obtained by the gDNA method from several donors were computed using OLGA. TCRdb obtained this table from immuneACCESS and retained in-frame rearrangements with V and J assigned. These tables miss some clones; where compared with another copy, unresolved V genes account for less than half of the shortfall, and the remainder is unexplained. V, J and clone size are those of that table, while D and trimming were read from the DNA. In all, the sample holds millions of clones, and over 85% of those were seen once. The ten largest clones represent 0.13% of the sample.

Inclusive of the bounding cysteine and phenylalanine, the CDR3 is 13 residues long. Solely the CDR3 DNA is kept, with 39 bases framed from the first base. After removal of 7 bases from V and 4 bases from J, the junction retains 6 bases not matched to a gene. According to the germline V gene, CDR1 reads SQVTM and CDR2 reads ANQGSEA. Donors were healthy HIV-negative adults with no recently reported acute infections or vaccinations. Every donor was a Caucasian adult living in Nashville, Tennessee, USA. Magnetic negative selection was used to enrich CD4+ T cells, after which naive cells were positively selected on CD45RA and the negative fraction became the memory subset. Blood was collected by leukapheresis, and PBMCs were isolated by Ficoll-Histopaque density gradient centrifugation and then cryopreserved in liquid nitrogen vapor phase. Analytical flow cytometry was used to check the purity and quantity of every magnetically sorted T cell population. Each sorted fraction had its genomic DNA isolated and then quantified by UV absorbance on a Nanodrop 2000c.

As to this clone: Its antigen target is currently unknown. Base qualities were left out, and no much larger clone turns up one base away.

The sequence joins TRBV29-1 to TRBJ1-1, with 10 bases in between that match TRBD1. Sequencing input: naive CD4+ T cells sorted from blood. Read against the paper, the sample's cell subset or site label means: CD45RA+ positively selected. The sequence was collected from a man in his late teens or twenties in good health. The CDR3 region: CSAWTGGSTEAFF. The sequenced DNA is TGCAGCGCCTGGACAGGGGGATCCACTGAAGCTTTCTTT.